This TCR beta chain was captured by sequencing in a study of spatial heterogeneity in lung cancer. About this clonotype itself: The target antigen is unknown.

Indicated time point: sample taken at primary tumor resection. TCRdb fed the 5' RACE reads into MiXCR, producing one record per CDR3 protein. The data contain fewer than 15,000 distinct CDR3 sequences, approximately 2.9% of them singletons. Study conclusions and caveats: Intratumoral expanded alpha and beta TCR counts were found to track tumor mutation counts.

This CDR3 contains 16 residues. Germline V gives CDR1 MNHEY, CDR2 SVGAGI. Trimming stripped 6 bases from V and 0 bases from J, with 17 bases between. This clonotype was sampled from a male donor with early-stage non-small cell lung cancer. This chain joins TRBV6-5 and TRBJ1-2; D unclear. Sequencing was performed on lung tumor tissue, taken at surgery. The CDR3 is CASSPFVSLTNYGYTF. Here the CDR3 DNA reads TGTGCCAGCAGCCCGTTCGTGAGTTTAACTAACTATGGCTACACCTTC.